This TCR beta chain emerged from a study of CXCR3-negative and CXCR3-positive naive CD8 T cells. The CDR3 has 13 amino acids. Germline V gene lookup returns CDR1 LGHNA and CDR2 YSLEER. In preparing the TRB cDNA libraries, 5' RACE with UMI labels was used. TCRdb derives one entry per CDR3 protein from the 5' RACE reads, leaving out DNA. This sample's table reports about 41,000 distinct CDR3 sequences. Material: naive CXCR3- CD8+ T cells from blood. Sample subset: CD45RO-CCR7+CD27+CD95- naive CD8+ T cells lacking CXCR3 (TNR3-). The J gene is TRBJ2-1, the V gene TRBV4-3; the D call of TRBD1 rests on TCRdb alone, since no DNA is present to check it. This clonotype was sampled from a human donor in good health. Some clones in this sample may be carry-over from other donors' samples. The CDR3 is CASSHYRGNEQFF.